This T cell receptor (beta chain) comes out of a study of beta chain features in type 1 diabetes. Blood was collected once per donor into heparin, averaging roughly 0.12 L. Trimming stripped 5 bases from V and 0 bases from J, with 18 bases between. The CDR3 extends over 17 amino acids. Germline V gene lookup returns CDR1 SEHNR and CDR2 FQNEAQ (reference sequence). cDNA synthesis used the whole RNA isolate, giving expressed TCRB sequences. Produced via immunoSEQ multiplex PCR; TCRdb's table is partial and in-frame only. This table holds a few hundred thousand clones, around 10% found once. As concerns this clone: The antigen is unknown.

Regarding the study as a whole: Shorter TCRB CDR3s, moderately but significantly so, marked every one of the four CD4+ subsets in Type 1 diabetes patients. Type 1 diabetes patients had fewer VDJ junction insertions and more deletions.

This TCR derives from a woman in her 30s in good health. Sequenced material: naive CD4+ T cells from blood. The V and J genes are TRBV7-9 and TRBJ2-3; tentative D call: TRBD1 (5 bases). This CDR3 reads CASSRWGPRPSTDTQYF. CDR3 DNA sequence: TGTGCCAGCAGCCGATGGGGCCCCCGGCCAAGCACAGATACGCAGTATTTT.